This T cell receptor beta chain was sequenced during a study of CD8 T cells in ankylosing spondylitis. Overall study results and limits: Seemingly characteristic of ankylosing spondylitis blood was a TCR beta motif consisting of several highly homologous variants. Reports of some motif variants in reactive arthritis synovial fluid and blood predate this one. Significant enrichment of disease-linked clones was reportedly seen in matched ankylosing spondylitis synovial fluid.

The CDR3 has 15 amino acids. The ends lost 2 bases at V and 4 bases at J; junction bases unmatched: 6. Per the germline V gene, CDR1 is SGHRS and CDR2 is YFSETQ. Concerning this clonotype: What it recognizes is unknown.

Making the TCR beta libraries involved quantitative 5'-RACE with molecular barcodes. TCRdb reprocessed the 5' RACE reads with MiXCR, giving one entry per CDR3 protein. The table shows roughly 700,000 distinct CDR3 sequences, with roughly 19% occurring only once. The origin of this receptor is a male donor with ankylosing spondylitis. The sequenced material came from blood, either unsorted or a sorted T cell fraction (not recorded which). The rearrangement uses TRBV5-1 and TRBJ2-1; 7 nucleotides match TRBD1. CDR3: CASSFRTGDYNEQFF. The CDR3 DNA is TGCGCCAGCAGCTTCCGGACAGGTGATTACAATGAGCAGTTCTTC.